This TCR beta chain stems from a study of T cell changes during pregnancy in multiple sclerosis. The CDR3 covers 14 residues. The V gene end was trimmed by 3 bases and the J gene end by 3 bases; junction bases not matched to a gene: 4. The germline V gene encodes CDR1 SEHNR and CDR2 FQNEAQ (reference sequence). Method: immunoSEQ multiplex PCR; TCRdb's copy keeps in-frame clones and lacks some. The sample yields 38,000 or so clones, around 91% seen once. The J gene is TRBJ2-7, the V gene TRBV7-9; 8 bases fit TRBD2. The material sequenced was CD4+ T cells from peripheral blood mononuclear cells, taken in the second trimester of pregnancy. The receptor's source is a female donor with multiple sclerosis, enrolled in a pregnancy study. This chain's CDR3 is CASSFTSGYYEQYF. CDR3 bases: TGTGCCAGCAGCTTCACTAGCGGCTACTACGAGCAGTACTTC.